This T cell receptor (beta chain) derives from a study of T cells in Graves' hyperthyroidism and ophthalmopathy. Study-wide results and caveats: Blood also carried most thyroid clonotypes expanded above 0.001. The model's output predicted ophthalmopathy at a median of 6.5 months prior to onset.

This clonotype was picked up a small number of times. Antigen unknown. Clinicians diagnosed patients from clinical symptoms, serum thyroxine and TRAb, thyroid ultrasound and orbital computed tomography. The TCR beta CDR3 regions underwent amplification using RNA transcripts as the source. The TCR CDR3 first-round RT-PCR relied on the HTBI primer set. MiXCR was run by TCRdb on the multiplex PCR reads, yielding one entry per CDR3 protein. The table records about 540,000 distinct CDR3 sequences, roughly 50% of them present only once. Sequencing was carried out using peripheral blood or thyroid tissue (not recorded which). The receptor's source is a woman aged 18-29 years with Graves' hyperthyroidism.

The CDR3 bases are TGTGCCAGCAGCAAAGGACTAGCCGCTTCCTACGAGCAGTACTTC. Amino acids: CASSKGLAASYEQYF. The V and J genes are TRBV2 and TRBJ2-7; 8 bases are shared with TRBD2. The junction had 8 bases not matched to a gene; V was cut back by 6 bases and J by 1 base. Germline assignment: CDR1 SNHLY and CDR2 FYNNEI. The CDR3 sequence is 15 residues long.